What follows describes a single T cell receptor (beta chain). The sample originates from a study of blood T cell repertoires in COVID-19. Across the whole study: Spain, Italy and the United States supplied samples that represented acute and convalescent COVID-19. The analysed material was cDNA or gDNA that came from T cells, B-cell-depleted T cells, or PBMCs.

Per the study methods: Nucleated cell counts were estimated from reference gene primer amplification. The assay was immunoSEQ multiplex PCR, and TCRdb's table has in-frame clones only and misses some. V, J and clone size are taken as reported in that table, and D and trimming were inferred from the DNA itself. The profile shows some 48,000 clones, 65% to 90% of them singletons. The sample comprised peripheral blood. This receptor was identified in a woman older than 75 with acute or convalescent COVID-19.

CDR3 sequence: CASSRGQSYGYTF. Here the CDR3 DNA reads TGTGCCAGCAGCCGGGGACAGTCCTATGGCTACACCTTC. The genes are TRBV5-4 and TRBJ1-2; 7 bases line up with TRBD1. The germline CDR1 and CDR2 sequences are SGHNT and YYREEE (reference sequence). J was trimmed by 4 bases and V by 4 bases; bases with no gene match: 4. The CDR3 has 13 amino acids.